This T cell receptor (beta chain) was sequenced for a study of shared clonotypes between healthy human individuals. Findings of the study overall: The four-donor shared clonotypes exceeded non-shared clonotypes in generation probability, with non-shared ones scoring lower.

Clones were read by immunoSEQ multiplex PCR, and TCRdb kept only the in-frame ones, dropping some. The sample contains under 550,000 clones, 96% of which appear only once. In regard to this clone: The antigen is unknown.

The sample consisted of naive CD4+ T cells sorted from blood. This sample's subset: CD45RA+ positively selected. This receptor was identified in a woman aged 25 to 39 in good health.

CDR3 protein: CASSKSPDSLNTEAFF. CDR3 DNA sequence: TGTGCCAGCAGCAAATCCCCCGACTCCTTGAACACTGAAGCTTTCTTT. The chain couples TRBV21-1 to TRBJ1-1. TRBV21-1 is assigned pseudogene status. This CDR3 spans 16 amino acids.